This T cell receptor (beta chain) was identified during a study of tumor and adjacent non-tumor tissue in lung cancer. Overall study context: About 4.2 million productive TCRbeta reads were obtained per sample on average. General study points: Compared with tumor, normal lung showed significantly lower TCR diversity.

A note on this clonotype: Its target is unknown.

The CDR3 consists of 17 residues. The V and J ends lost 5 bases and 9 bases, in that order; junction bases with no gene match: 18. The template was RNA from unsorted bulk tissue. TCRbeta libraries were built with three rounds of nested PCR, modified from ARM-PCR. One entry per CDR3 protein results from TCRdb running MiXCR on the multiplex PCR reads. This table holds tens of thousands of distinct CDR3 sequences, around 74% found once. Source material: lung tumor tissue. The TCR sequence derives from a woman aged 45-65 years with non-small cell lung cancer. The chain is built from TRBV12-3 or TRBV12-4 and TRBJ1-5; 8 nucleotides agree with TRBD1. The CDR3 protein is CASSLWGGQGGDRPQHF. The CDR3, as DNA: TGTGCCAGCAGTCTTTGGGGCGGACAGGGCGGCGATCGGCCCCAGCATTTT.